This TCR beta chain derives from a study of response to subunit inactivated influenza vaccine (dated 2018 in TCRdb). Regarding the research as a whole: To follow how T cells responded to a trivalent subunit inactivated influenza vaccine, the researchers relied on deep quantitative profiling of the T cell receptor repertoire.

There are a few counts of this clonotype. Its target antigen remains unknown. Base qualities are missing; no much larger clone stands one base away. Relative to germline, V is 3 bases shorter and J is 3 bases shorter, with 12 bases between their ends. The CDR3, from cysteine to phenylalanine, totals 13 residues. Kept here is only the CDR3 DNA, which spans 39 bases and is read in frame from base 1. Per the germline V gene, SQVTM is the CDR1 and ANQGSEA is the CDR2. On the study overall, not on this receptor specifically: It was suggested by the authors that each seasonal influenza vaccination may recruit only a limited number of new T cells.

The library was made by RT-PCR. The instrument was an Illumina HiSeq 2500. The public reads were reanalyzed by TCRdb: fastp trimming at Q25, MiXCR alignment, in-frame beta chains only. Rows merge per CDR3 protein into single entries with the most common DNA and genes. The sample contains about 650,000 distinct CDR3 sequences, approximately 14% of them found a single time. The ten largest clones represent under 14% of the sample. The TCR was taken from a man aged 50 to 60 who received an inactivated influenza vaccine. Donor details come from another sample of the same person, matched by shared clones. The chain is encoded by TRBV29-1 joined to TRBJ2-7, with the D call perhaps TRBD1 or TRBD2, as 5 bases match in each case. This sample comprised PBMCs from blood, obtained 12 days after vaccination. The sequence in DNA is TGCAGCGTTGACGAGGGGAGAGGCTACGAGCAGTACTTC. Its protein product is CSVDEGRGYEQYF.